Each of the 29 T cell receptor beta chains below was sequenced from the same sample in a study of cytomegalovirus exposure and HLA in healthy donors. Libraries were prepared by immunoSEQ multiplex PCR; TCRdb keeps only in-frame clonotypes and omits some of them. Of over 150,000 clones in the sample, 75% to 90% were seen once. Sequenced material: PBMCs. The receptors come from a woman aged 18-29 years in good health and CMV-seronegative.

The chain has TRBV5-4 and TRBJ2-3, with 11 bases fitting TRBD2. V shed 2 bases, J shed 2 bases, and the junction held 1 base outside the gene matches. Germline V gene sequence: CDR1 SGHNT, CDR2 YYREEE (reference sequence). The CDR3 consists of 15 residues. As DNA, the CDR3 is TGTGCCAGCAGCTTTAGCGGGGGGGACACAGATACGCAGTATTTT. Amino acids: CASSFSGGDTDTQYF.

The chain couples TRBV19 to TRBJ2-7; TRBD1 might be the D (6 bases). The CDR3 spans 15 residues. The V end was cut by 3 bases, the J end by 1 base, with 13 bases between. The germline V gene has CDR1 LNHDA and CDR2 SQIVND (reference sequence). The CDR3 is CASSMQGSPSYEQYF. Here the CDR3 DNA reads TGTGCCAGTAGTATGCAGGGGTCCCCTTCCTACGAGCAGTACTTC.

This clone was seen only a few times. V and J are TRBV25-1 and TRBJ1-2; 8 bases align to TRBD1. The V gene's germline CDR1 is MGHDK and CDR2 SYGVNS. Unmatched junction bases numbered 4, after V lost 1 base and J lost 6 bases. The CDR3 contains 14 residues. The CDR3 region has the DNA TGTGCCAGCAGTGAATCCGACAGGGGTCATGGCTACACCTTC. Amino acids: CASSESDRGHGYTF.

This sequence joins TRBV27 and TRBJ1-2, with D possibly TRBD1 on 5 matching bases. The CDR3 has 13 amino acids. CDR1 MNHEY and CDR2 SMNVEV come from the germline V gene (reference sequence). V lost 4 bases and J lost 8, with 14 bases in between. The CDR3 DNA reads as TGTGCCAGCAGTTCATCAGGGAGTAGAGGCTACACCTTC. It translates to CASSSSGSRGYTF.

This chain uses TRBV10-3 with TRBJ1-5; 7 bases are a match to TRBD1. Trimming removed 8 bases from V and 2 bases from J; junction bases left unmatched: 3. The CDR3 length is 13 residues. Germline-derived CDR1 and CDR2 are ENHRY and SYGVKD. The CDR3 bases are TGTGCCATCGCCCAGGGGGGCAATCAGCCCCAGCATTTT. This translates into CAIAQGGNQPQHF.

This clone was recorded only once. The chain combines TRBV5-6 with TRBJ2-7; 7 nucleotides match TRBD1. The junction had 3 bases not matched to a gene; V was cut back by 3 bases and J by 0 bases. CDR3 length equals 14 residues. Looked up from germline, CDR1 is SGHDT and CDR2 is YYEEEE. The CDR3 loop is CASSSGTVSYEQYF. For the CDR3, the DNA is TGTGCCAGCAGCTCCGGGACAGTCTCCTACGAGCAGTACTTC.

This clone was seen a single time. The chain combines TRBV4-3 with TRBJ2-7, with a tentative D call TRBD2 (6 bases). Trimming removed 0 bases from V and 3 bases from J, with 12 bases in between. Germline V gene lookup returns CDR1 LGHNA and CDR2 YSLEER. This CDR3 region has 15 residues. The chain's CDR3 is CASSQDRRESYEQYF. The CDR3 region has the DNA TGCGCCAGCAGCCAAGATCGGAGGGAGAGCTACGAGCAGTACTTC.

This clone appeared a few times. The chain is built from TRBV4-1 and TRBJ2-1; 8 bases align to TRBD2. Trimming cost V 4 bases and J 9 bases; bases outside gene matches: 14. The CDR3 runs 16 residues. Germline lookup yields CDR1 MGHRA and CDR2 YSYEKL. CDR3 amino acids: CASSRGGPSGRGEQFF. The CDR3 nucleotides read TGCGCCAGCAGCCGGGGGGGTCCTAGCGGGCGAGGTGAGCAGTTCTTC.

The V call is TRBV29-1, the J call TRBJ2-1, with 14 nucleotides matching TRBD2. Germline CDR1 SQVTM, CDR2 ANQGSEA. The CDR3 has 16 amino acids. The junction had 6 bases not matched to a gene; V was cut back by 7 bases and J by 1 base. The CDR3 region is CSAYGTSGSSYNEQFF. The CDR3 nucleotides read TGCAGCGCCTATGGGACTAGCGGGAGTTCCTACAATGAGCAGTTCTTC.

The chain joins TRBV19 to TRBJ2-7; TRBD1 might be the D (5 bases). Between the trimmed V and J ends, which lost 4 bases and 1 base, there was a span of 8 bases. The CDR3 has 13 amino acids. Per germline, CDR1 LNHDA and CDR2 SQIVND (reference sequence). Written as DNA, the CDR3 is TGTGCCAGTAGTAAGCCAGGGTCCTACGAGCAGTACTTC. Protein: CASSKPGSYEQYF.

This clone was recorded only once. The V call is TRBV9, the J call TRBJ2-1; TRBD1 aligns across 7 bases. The CDR3 spans 18 residues. In germline, CDR1 is SGDLS, CDR2 YYNGEE. V dropped 0 bases and J dropped 7; count of bases not matched to a gene: 16. CDR3 loop: CASSVERFGTVYPNEQFF. The CDR3 DNA is TGTGCCAGCAGCGTAGAAAGATTTGGGACAGTCTATCCGAATGAGCAGTTCTTC. The whole variable domain, remainder taken from reference TRBV9 and TRBJ2-1, is DSGVTQTPKHLITATGQRVTLRCSPRSGDLSVYWYQQSLDQGLQFLIQYYNGEERAKGNILERFSAQQFPDLHSELNLSSLELGDSALYFCASSVERFGTVYPNEQFFGPGTRLTVL.

This clone has just one count. V is TRBV19 and J is TRBJ2-1, with D perhaps matching TRBD1 (5 bases). The V gene's germline CDR1 is LNHDA and CDR2 SQIVND (reference sequence). The CDR3 sequence is 15 residues long. V lost 4 bases, J lost 2 bases, and 12 bases lay in between. The CDR3 loop is CASSSQGWTYNEQFF. The DNA for the CDR3 is TGTGCCAGTAGTAGCCAGGGTTGGACCTACAATGAGCAGTTCTTC.

This clone was picked up one time. This rearrangement joins TRBV2 to TRBJ2-1; D may be TRBD1 (6 bases). Germline V gene lookup returns CDR1 SNHLY and CDR2 FYNNEI. The CDR3 extends over 15 amino acids. V lost 11 bases to trimming and J lost 9 bases, with 26 bases between them. This CDR3 is CAGATSGTPMSEQFF. The CDR3 DNA reads TGTGCCGGAGCCACCTCCGGGACACCCATGAGTGAGCAGTTCTTC. The whole variable domain, remainder taken from reference TRBV2 and TRBJ2-1, is EPEVTQTPSHQVTQMGQEVILRCVPISNHLYFYWYRQILGQKVEFLVSFYNNEISEKSEIFDDQFSVERPDGSNFTLKIRSTKLEDSAMYFCAGATSGTPMSEQFFGPGTRLTVL.

This clone was detected once. The V call is TRBV30, the J call TRBJ2-5; D perhaps matches TRBD1 (6 bases). The CDR3 is 13 amino acids. Trimming pared 7 bases from V and 5 bases from J, leaving 17 bases between. Germline CDR1 and CDR2: GTSNPN and SVGIG (reference sequence). In DNA, the CDR3 is TGTGCCTCGGCTTCCGGGACATCGGAGACCCAGTACTTC. Amino acids: CASASGTSETQYF.

This clone has a handful of counts. The chain joins TRBV7-2 to TRBJ2-1; D is ambiguous. The V end lost 1 base, the J end lost 6 bases, and 4 bases lay between the germline ends. Germline CDR1 is SGHTA and CDR2 is FQGNSA. This CDR3 is 12 amino acids long. This CDR3 reads CASSLDRNEQFF. CDR3 DNA sequence: TGTGCCAGCAGCTTAGATCGCAATGAGCAGTTCTTC.

This clone was seen just once. The chain recombines TRBV19 with TRBJ1-5, with D possibly TRBD1 on 6 matching bases. Germline V CDR1 and CDR2: LNHDA, SQIVND (reference sequence). This CDR3 spans 14 amino acids. Trimming took off 3 bases at V and 6 bases at J, with 12 bases between the two ends. The CDR3, as DNA: TGTGCCAGTAGTATTCAGGGGCTAACTCAGCCCCAGCATTTT. This encodes CASSIQGLTQPQHF.

V gene TRBV5-1 combines with J gene TRBJ1-2; D is perhaps TRBD1 (5 bases). The V gene lost 0 bases and the J gene lost 5 bases, with 23 bases spanning the gap. This CDR3 spans 18 amino acids. CDR1 and CDR2 (germline): SGHRS, YFSETQ. The CDR3 protein is CASSLGLWTTFPEYGYTF. CDR3 nucleotide sequence: TGCGCCAGCAGCTTGGGTCTTTGGACAACCTTTCCAGAGTATGGCTACACCTTC.

The chain recombines TRBV18 with TRBJ2-2, with 13 bases identical to TRBD2. The length of the CDR3 is 19 residues. Germline V gene lookup returns CDR1 KGHSH and CDR2 LQKENI. With V trimmed by 4 bases and J by 4 bases, 12 bases remained unmatched. The CDR3 spells CASSQTAKGLAGSTGELFF. The CDR3 DNA sequence: TGTGCCAGCTCACAAACCGCCAAGGGACTAGCGGGGAGCACCGGGGAGCTGTTTTTT.

The J gene is TRBJ1-1, the V gene TRBV5-1; D possibly corresponds to TRBD1 (5 bases). V shed 0 bases and J shed 10 bases, with 10 bases lying between them. Germline-derived CDR1 and CDR2 are SGHRS and YFSETQ. CDR3 length equals 12 residues. The CDR3 spells CASSLGTGGAFF. CDR3 nucleotide sequence: TGCGCCAGCAGCTTGGGAACAGGCGGAGCTTTCTTT.

The chain is built from TRBV6-1 and TRBJ2-5; 8 bases fit TRBD2. V shed 4 bases, J shed 3 bases, and the junction held 10 bases outside the gene matches. The CDR3 spans 16 residues. The V gene's germline CDR1 is MNHNS and CDR2 SASEGT. CDR3 loop: CASSAISGIYKETQYF. The CDR3 nucleotides read TGTGCCAGCAGTGCAATTAGCGGGATCTATAAAGAGACCCAGTACTTC.

This rearrangement joins TRBV6-6 to TRBJ1-2; D unresolved. Germline assignment: CDR1 MNHNY and CDR2 SVGAGI (reference sequence). V was pared by 0 bases and J by 1 base, with 3 bases between. The CDR3 is 13 residues long. CDR3 sequence: CASSYSSNYGYTF. The CDR3 DNA reads TGTGCCAGCAGTTACTCCAGTAACTATGGCTACACCTTC.

The chain has TRBV18 and TRBJ1-1; D perhaps matches TRBD1 (5 bases). The CDR3 covers 19 residues. V gave up 2 bases and J gave up 4 bases, with 26 bases separating them. Germline CDR1 reads KGHSH; CDR2 reads LQKENI. The DNA for the CDR3 is TGTGCCAGCTCACCAGGCTGGGAAAAGGCTCGGGGGGTGGGCACTGAAGCTTTCTTT. Translating it yields CASSPGWEKARGVGTEAFF.

The CDR3 sequence is CASSLGRTGSSYEQYF. CDR3 DNA: TGTGCCAGCAGTTTAGGGAGGACAGGGAGCTCCTACGAGCAGTACTTC. This sequence joins TRBV27 and TRBJ2-7, with 8 bases matching TRBD1. Germline CDR1 and CDR2: MNHEY and SMNVEV (reference sequence). This CDR3 region has 16 residues. J gave up 0 bases and V 2 bases, and 6 bases lay outside the gene matches.

The chain joins TRBV7-6 to TRBJ2-1, with 9 positions matching TRBD1. This CDR3 contains 15 residues. V was clipped by 2 bases and J by 4 bases; unmatched bases: 3. CDR1 and CDR2 from the germline V gene are SGHVS and FNYEAQ. This CDR3 is CASSLKGQGYNEQFF. For the CDR3, the DNA is TGTGCCAGCAGCTTAAAGGGACAGGGTTACAATGAGCAGTTCTTC.

Many counts were recorded for this clone. The genes are TRBV11-1 and TRBJ2-2; D is possibly TRBD1 (6 bases). CDR3 size: 16 residues. V dropped 3 bases and J dropped 4 bases, with 15 bases sitting between them. Germline V gives CDR1 SGHAT, CDR2 FQDESV (reference sequence). Written as DNA, the CDR3 is TGTGCCAGCAGCTTTCAGGCAGGGGCGGGCACCGGGGAGCTGTTTTTT. Protein product: CASSFQAGAGTGELFF.

In its sample, this clone was seen once. The CDR3 bases are TGTGCCAGCAGCTTATGGGCAGGGGGGTACGCTGAAGCTTTCTTT. Its translation is CASSLWAGGYAEAFF. The rearrangement uses TRBV11-2 and TRBJ1-1; 7 nucleotides match TRBD1. The J segment lost 6 bases and the V segment lost 2 bases, leaving 9 bases of the junction unmatched. The V gene's germline CDR1 is SGHAT and CDR2 FQNNGV. CDR3 length: 15 residues. Using reference TRBV11-2 and TRBJ1-1 for the parts outside the CDR3, the full variable domain is EAGVAQSPRYKIIEKRQSVAFWCNPISGHATLYWYQQILGQGPKLLIQFQNNGVVDDSQLPKDRFSAERLKGVDSTLKIQPAKLEDSAVYLCASSLWAGGYAEAFFGQGTRLTVV.

The gene calls are TRBV15 and TRBJ1-1, with D perhaps matching TRBD1 (6 bases). Trimming took 3 bases from V and 0 from J, leaving 11 bases between them. From germline, CDR1 is LNHNV and CDR2 YYDKDF (reference sequence). The CDR3 is 15 amino acids. CDR3 sequence reads: CATSRDRIMNTEAFF. As DNA, the CDR3 is TGTGCCACCAGCAGGGACAGAATCATGAACACTGAAGCTTTCTTT.

V is TRBV5-1 and J is TRBJ1-5; 9 bases map to TRBD1. V lost 3 bases to trimming and J lost 4 bases; unmatched junction nucleotides: 20. Germline CDR1 is SGHRS and CDR2 is YFSETQ. The CDR3 is 20 residues long. The CDR3 DNA sequence: TGCGCCAGCAGCTGGATTCCGGGACAGGGTTACCTAGCTGGGAATCAGCCCCAGCATTTT. It encodes CASSWIPGQGYLAGNQPQHF.

The V and J genes are TRBV14 and TRBJ1-2; no clear D gene. The V end was cut by 0 bases, the J end by 8 bases, with 13 bases between. The CDR3 has 14 residues. The germline CDR1 and CDR2 sequences are SGHDN and FVKESK. The CDR3 here is CASSQDFRLEGYTF. For the CDR3, the DNA is TGTGCCAGCAGCCAAGACTTCAGGTTAGAAGGCTACACCTTC.